This T cell receptor beta chain was documented in a study of regulatory T cells in long-lasting Graves disease (dated by TCRdb to the early 2020s). In terms of the full investigation: Persistent Graves' disease meant more than 5 years of antithyroid drug treatment with TSH receptor autoantibodies that stayed positive. A total of roughly 35 samples underwent TCR sequencing: some 13 from persistent and about 20 from newly diagnosed Graves' disease patients. Persistent Graves' disease patients were compared with newly diagnosed Graves' disease patients by peripheral blood TCR sequencing and RNA sequencing. In the clinical cohort, patients with persistent Graves' disease had used antithyroid drugs for an average of about 9.3 years. The study took place in China and was registered as a clinical trial. General study outcomes and caveats: A larger number of public clonotypes was shared among persistent patients (approximately 3,000) than among newly diagnosed patients (approximately 930). Preferential use of TRBV28, TRBJ1-2 and TRBJ2-5 was observed in persistent disease, whereas TRBV20-1 and TRBJ2-1 were favored in newly diagnosed disease. Only the TCR beta chain was sequenced and analyzed. Persistent Graves' disease patients showed lower TCR Shannon entropy and fewer highly expanded clones than newly diagnosed patients, suggesting clonal expansion. The small sample size was acknowledged by the authors as a limitation that may reduce accuracy. Peripheral blood alone was examined, since thyroid tissue, which constituted the primary lesion, could not be accessed.

Reading the label with the study, this specimen's time point is: persistent/refractory GD, antithyroid drugs over 5 years with positive TRAb. For both TCR sequencing and RNA sequencing, RNA was extracted from PBMCs in TRIzol. The diagnosis of Graves' disease followed American Thyroid Association guidelines. The patients came from an endocrinology department in Xi'an, China. Each patient gave around 9 milliliters of peripheral blood, collected in an EDTA anticoagulant tube. Ficoll Paque Plus density gradient separation was used to isolate PBMCs, and no further T cell sorting was done. An Agilent 2100 Bioanalyzer and agarose gel were used to check RNA quality, and a NanoDrop 2000 was used to measure RNA concentration. CDR1 and CDR2 (MNHEY, SVGEGT) derive from the germline V gene. Ends trimmed: V by 5 bases, J by 0 bases; bases unmatched to a gene: 7. Taken from cysteine to phenylalanine, the CDR3 has 15 residues. Of the read, only the CDR3 DNA is kept; its 45 bases are in frame from base 1.

This clonotype was seen a handful of times. Its antigen is unknown. Base qualities are not provided; no much larger clone lies one nucleotide away. The method behind the library was multiplex PCR. Data came from an Illumina HiSeq 4000. CDR3 regions were amplified by Arm-PCR with iRepertoire HTBI primers to construct TCR beta libraries. Before sequencing, the PCR products went through gel purification. As for the original processing: Across samples, around 62 TRBV and 14 TRBJ segments were identified and used for gene usage analysis of CDR3 amino acid clonotypes. COPE and FqMerger were used to merge filtered high-quality paired reads into contigs. Contigs were aligned with BLAST to IMGT TRBV, TRBD and TRBJ reference genes, and CDR3 was defined per IMGT. Clonotypes above 0.1% frequency were classified as highly expanded clones. Shannon entropy was used to measure repertoire diversity, and the Gini coefficient was used to measure V-J evenness. Clonotypes shared by more than one individual were considered public. TCRdb's own reprocessing of the public reads used fastp at Q25 and MiXCR and kept productive beta chains. Rows with one shared CDR3 protein collapse into an entry with the most common genes and DNA. These V and J calls derive from TCRdb rather than the authors' analysis. The sample table lists 400,000 to 500,000 distinct CDR3 sequences, roughly 23% of them with a count of one. The ten biggest clones cover 14% of the sample.

Sequencing was performed on peripheral blood mononuclear cells (PBMCs), taken when the disease was refractory, from a patient treated with antithyroid drugs. In this chain, TRBV6-2 or TRBV6-3 is recombined with TRBJ2-7, with 7 middle bases fitting TRBD2. The TCR originated in a female donor with Graves disease. The bases read TGTGCCAGCAGTATCGCGGGAGTGAACTCCTACGAGCAGTACTTC. Its protein product is CASSIAGVNSYEQYF.